This entry lists 10 T cell receptor beta chains sequenced from one sample in a study of blood T cell repertoires in COVID-19 (dated by TCRdb to 2019 to 2021). The protocol used for the library was the immunoSEQ multiplex PCR assay. The immuneACCESS repertoire file appears here via TCRdb, limited to in-frame rearrangements. These files lack a portion of the clones; in checked studies, under half of the deficit traces to unresolved V genes, and the cause of the others is not known. In this sample the table shows more than 100,000 clones, around 87% of which occur a single time. The leading ten clones occupy under 2.5% of the sample. The source material was peripheral blood. These TCRs come from a man aged 45-65 years with active COVID-19.

This chain uses TRBV14 with TRBJ1-1; maybe TRBD1 (6 bases). Germline values: CDR1 SGHDN, CDR2 FVKESK. The CDR3 covers 12 residues. Trimming removed 4 bases at V and 9 bases at J, with 12 bases between. CDR3 in DNA: TGTGCCAGCAGCCCGGACCAGGGGAAAGCTTTCTTT. Amino acids: CASSPDQGKAFF.

This clone has only a few counts. This chain joins TRBV6-5 and TRBJ2-2; 10 bases line up with TRBD2. CDR3 length equals 15 residues. The germline V gene encodes CDR1 MNHEY and CDR2 SVGAGI. V shed 4 bases, J shed 4 bases, and the junction held 3 bases outside the gene matches. As DNA, the CDR3 is TGTGCCAGCAGTTCGAAGCGGGGGGGCACCGGGGAGCTGTTTTTT. Protein product: CASSSKRGGTGELFF.

This sequence joins TRBV9 and TRBJ2-7; D may be TRBD1 (8 bases). The CDR3 runs to 15 residues. V was clipped by 2 bases and J by 5 bases, with 17 bases between them. Germline V CDR1 and CDR2: SGDLS, YYNGEE. CDR3 loop: CASSVDRGGGHEQYF. In DNA, the CDR3 is TGTGCCAGCAGCGTCGACAGGGGAGGGGGCCACGAGCAGTACTTC.

This chain connects TRBV6-5 to TRBJ2-1, with 10 bases matching TRBD2. Germline CDR1 MNHEY, CDR2 SVGAGI. The V gene end was trimmed by 4 bases and the J gene end by 5 bases; junction bases not matched to a gene: 5. The CDR3 extends over 15 amino acids. The CDR3 sequence is CASSSASGGNNEQFF. The CDR3, as DNA: TGTGCCAGCAGTTCGGCTAGCGGGGGAAACAATGAGCAGTTCTTC.

This clone was seen only a few times. The chain employs TRBV3-1 (or the pseudogene TRBV3-2) and TRBJ2-7; TRBD2 might be the D (5 bases). The CDR3 has 13 residues. Germline V gene data show CDR1 as LGHDT and CDR2 as YNNKEL (reference sequence). V dropped 1 base and J dropped 6 bases, with 10 bases sitting between them. The CDR3 loop is CASSQGGGSEQYF. The CDR3 nucleotides read TGTGCCAGCAGCCAAGGTGGTGGGAGCGAGCAGTACTTC.

This clone has only one observation. This CDR3 is CASAGRVTDTQYF. Written as DNA, the CDR3 is TGTGCCAGCGCGGGTAGGGTCACAGATACGCAGTATTTT. The rearrangement links TRBV25-1 to TRBJ2-3; TRBD2 might be the D (5 bases). The CDR3 is 13 amino acids. CDR1 and CDR2 from the germline V gene are MGHDK and SYGVNS. Trimming removed 8 bases at V and 2 bases at J, with 11 bases between.

This sequence joins TRBV5-1 and TRBJ1-1; TRBD1 is a possible D gene (5 bases). CDR1 and CDR2 from the germline V gene are SGHRS and YFSETQ. The CDR3 consists of 14 residues. Trimming cost V 4 bases and J 0 bases, with 10 bases left between them. This chain's CDR3 is CASSQGTMNTEAFF. For the CDR3, the DNA is TGCGCCAGCAGCCAGGGAACGATGAACACTGAAGCTTTCTTT.

CDR3 sequence (DNA): TGTGCCACCCAGAGGCCCGGTCGGTTGGCTGAAGCTTTCTTT. It codes for CATQRPGRLAEAFF. The chain has TRBV7-2 and TRBJ1-1; D uncertain. The germline V and J ends were trimmed by 10 bases and 6 bases, with 21 bases remaining between them. Germline V gene sequence: CDR1 SGHTA, CDR2 FQGNSA. The CDR3 runs to 14 residues. Filled out from reference TRBV7-2 and TRBJ1-1, the complete variable domain reads GAGVSQSPSNKVTEKGKDVELRCDPISGHTALYWYRQSLGQGLEFLIYFQGNSAPDKSGLPSDRFSAERTGGSVSTLTIQRTQQEDSAVYLCATQRPGRLAEAFFGQGTRLTVV.

The chain links TRBV6-5 to TRBJ1-2, with D tentatively TRBD1 (5 bases). The germline V and J ends were trimmed by 5 bases and 5 bases, with 18 bases remaining between them. Germline V CDR1 and CDR2: MNHEY, SVGAGI. The CDR3 spans 15 residues. CDR3 amino acids: CASSRGGGWVYGYTF. DNA of the CDR3: TGTGCCAGCAGTAGGGGCGGTGGGTGGGTATATGGCTACACCTTC.

V is TRBV19 and J is TRBJ1-5; 9 nucleotides align to TRBD1. Germline CDR1 and CDR2: LNHDA and SQIVND (reference sequence). The CDR3 runs 12 residues. The V segment lost 5 bases and the J segment 15 bases; nucleotides outside the gene matches: 8. The CDR3 nucleotides read TGTGCCAGTAGTGTACTCCCGGGACAGGGGCATTTT. Amino acid sequence: CASSVLPGQGHF. The whole variable domain, remainder taken from reference TRBV19 and TRBJ1-5, is DGGITQSPKYLFRKEGQNVTLSCEQNLNHDAMYWYRQDPGQGLRLIYYSQIVNDFQKGDIAEGYSVSREKKESFPLTVTSAQKNPTAFYLCASSVLPGQGHFGDGTRLSIL.